The 26 T cell receptor beta chains listed next were all sequenced from one sample in a study of T cell responses to AZD1222 COVID-19 vaccine. Some clones are missing from TCRdb's copy, which holds only in-frame ones; the method was immunoSEQ multiplex PCR. This sample carries 66,000 or so clones, approximately 79% of them seen once, and the ten largest clones take approximately 23%. The material sequenced was peripheral blood, taken on day 0 of MenACWY control vaccination. The receptors originated from an adult in good health.

V gene TRBV11-2 combines with J gene TRBJ1-3; unclear D gene. Trimming cost V 3 bases and J 4 bases, with 4 bases left between them. Germline values: CDR1 SGHAT, CDR2 FQNNGV. The CDR3 has 12 residues. The CDR3 DNA reads as TGTGCCAGCAGCTTGGTGGGAAACACCATATATTTT. It translates to CASSLVGNTIYF. The variable domain in full, completed from reference TRBV11-2 and TRBJ1-3, reads EAGVAQSPRYKIIEKRQSVAFWCNPISGHATLYWYQQILGQGPKLLIQFQNNGVVDDSQLPKDRFSAERLKGVDSTLKIQPAKLEDSAVYLCASSLVGNTIYFGEGSWLTVV.

The V gene is TRBV6-4, the J gene TRBJ2-1; the D call may be TRBD1 or TRBD2 (6 bases each). The length of the CDR3 is 15 residues. The germline V gene has CDR1 MRHNA and CDR2 SNTAGT. The V gene lost 6 bases and the J gene lost 10 bases, with 22 bases spanning the gap. CDR3 bases: TGTGCCAGCAGCCGAGGGGCGGCCTTAGGGGGGGAGCAGTTCTTC. Translated: CASSRGAALGGEQFF.

The V and J genes are TRBV9 and TRBJ2-7; 10 bases agree with TRBD1. CDR3 length equals 16 residues. V trimming: 4 bases; J trimming: 2 bases; junction bases outside the gene matches: 9. Germline V gives CDR1 SGDLS, CDR2 YYNGEE. The CDR3 DNA is TGTGCCAGCAGCCGTAGACCTGGGACAGGGGCCTACGAGCAGTACTTC. Amino acid sequence: CASSRRPGTGAYEQYF.

The chain has TRBV6-2 or TRBV6-3 and TRBJ2-7; 7 positions match TRBD1. V lost 4 bases, J lost 0 bases, and 6 bases stayed unmatched. The CDR3 is 15 residues long. CDR1 and CDR2 (germline): MNHEY, SVGEGT. CDR3 sequence reads: CASSSTGQFSYEQYF. CDR3 nucleotides: TGTGCCAGCAGTTCTACGGGACAGTTCTCCTACGAGCAGTACTTC.

The gene calls are TRBV4-1 and TRBJ1-2; possible D gene TRBD1, 5 bases. The V and J ends lost 2 bases and 4 bases respectively, with 8 bases between them. Per germline, CDR1 MGHRA and CDR2 YSYEKL. The CDR3 length is 13 residues. The CDR3 sequence: CASSQTGLYGYTF. Here the CDR3 DNA reads TGCGCCAGCAGCCAAACAGGCCTCTATGGCTACACCTTC.

The V call is TRBV5-1, the J call TRBJ2-7; possibly TRBD1 for D (5 bases). Looked up from germline, CDR1 is SGHRS and CDR2 is YFSETQ. Deletions cut 6 bases from V and 13 bases from J, with 17 bases between. This CDR3 comprises 11 residues. DNA for the CDR3: TGCGCCAGCACCGACGGTAACAGGTTATACTTC. Its protein product is CASTDGNRLYF. The entire variable domain, with the rest obtained from reference TRBV5-1 and TRBJ2-7, is as follows: KAGVTQTPRYLIKTRGQQVTLSCSPISGHRSVSWYQQTPGQGLQFLFEYFSETQRNKGNFPGRFSGRQFSNSRSEMNVSTLELGDSALYLCASTDGNRLYFGPGTRLTVT.

The chain uses TRBV5-4 and TRBJ2-5; a possible D gene is TRBD1 (6 bases). Trimming removed 3 bases from V and 8 bases from J, with 20 bases in between. The CDR3 is 15 residues long. Germline V gene data show CDR1 as SGHNT and CDR2 as YYREEE (reference sequence). This CDR3 reads CASSSYTGTKITQYF. As DNA, the CDR3 is TGTGCCAGCAGCTCATACACCGGGACAAAAATAACCCAGTACTTC.

The V and J genes are TRBV7-8 and TRBJ2-1; 8 positions agree with TRBD1. The germline V gene has CDR1 SGHVS and CDR2 FQNEAQ. V dropped 6 bases and J dropped 3; count of bases not matched to a gene: 7. The CDR3 extends over 15 amino acids. The CDR3, as DNA: TGTGCCAGCAGGGATTCAGGGGGCGTCTACAATGAGCAGTTCTTC. It specifies CASRDSGGVYNEQFF.

This clone was counted once. The chain joins TRBV3-1 (or the pseudogene TRBV3-2) to TRBJ2-5, with TRBD2 matching 8 bases. This CDR3 spans 16 amino acids. Germline CDR1 and CDR2: LGHDT and YNNKEL (reference sequence). The junction had 9 bases not matched to a gene; V was cut back by 2 bases and J by 4 bases. CDR3 protein: CASSQPPGGGRETQYF. CDR3 sequence (DNA): TGTGCCAGCAGCCAACCCCCGGGGGGGGGCCGAGAGACCCAGTACTTC.

The chain couples TRBV24-1 to TRBJ2-1, with 7 nucleotides matching TRBD1. This CDR3 spans 11 amino acids. The V gene end was trimmed by 4 bases and the J gene end by 16 bases; junction bases not matched to a gene: 6. In germline, CDR1 is KGHDR, CDR2 SFDVKD. CDR3 region: CATSEGQETFF. Here the CDR3 DNA reads TGTGCCACCAGTGAAGGACAGGAGACCTTCTTC.

This sequence joins TRBV6-5 and TRBJ2-2; TRBD2 might be the D (6 bases). Germline V gene sequence: CDR1 MNHEY, CDR2 SVGAGI. This CDR3 has 14 amino acids. Trimming took 5 bases from V and 1 from J, leaving 8 bases between them. CDR3 loop: CASSPGRNTGELFF. The DNA for the CDR3 is TGTGCCAGCAGTCCCGGGAGGAACACCGGGGAGCTGTTTTTT.

V usage is TRBV6-5 and J usage is TRBJ2-1; D possibly corresponds to TRBD2 (6 bases). Trimming removed 7 bases from V and 7 bases from J, with 17 bases in between. Germline-derived CDR1 and CDR2 are MNHEY and SVGAGI. This CDR3 has 14 residues. The CDR3 loop reads CASTGTRAGNEQFF. The CDR3 DNA reads TGTGCCAGCACTGGGACTCGGGCGGGAAATGAGCAGTTCTTC.

The genes are TRBV27 and TRBJ2-7, with TRBD1 matching over 9 bases. CDR3 size: 14 residues. Germline V gene sequence: CDR1 MNHEY, CDR2 SMNVEV (reference sequence). With V trimmed by 6 bases and J by 4 bases, 7 bases remained unmatched. CDR3 DNA: TGTGCCAGCAGGGATACAGGGGGCGGTTACGAGCAGTACTTC. The encoded protein is CASRDTGGGYEQYF.

The chain combines TRBV6-5 with TRBJ1-1; TRBD1 might be the D (6 bases). V lost 5 bases and J lost 6, with 7 bases in between. From germline, CDR1 is MNHEY and CDR2 SVGAGI. CDR3 length: 11 residues. Written as DNA, the CDR3 is TGTGCCAGCAGTAAGGGGGCTGAAGCTTTCTTT. Translated: CASSKGAEAFF.

This chain links TRBV5-1 with TRBJ2-2; 7 bases line up with TRBD1. CDR1 and CDR2 from the germline V gene are SGHRS and YFSETQ. V lost 0 bases and J lost 4; bases outside the gene matches: 6. The CDR3 has 16 amino acids. In nucleotides, the CDR3 is TGCGCCAGCAGCTTGGAAGGGGGCAGACTCACCGGGGAGCTGTTTTTT. As protein: CASSLEGGRLTGELFF.

The V gene is TRBV4-2, the J gene TRBJ2-1; D remains unclear. This CDR3 contains 13 residues. Germline V CDR1 and CDR2: LGHNA, YNFKEQ. Deletions cut 4 bases from V and 4 bases from J, with 8 bases between. The CDR3 DNA follows: TGTGCCAGCAGCCCCGTACAGTACAATGAGCAGTTCTTC. This sequence encodes CASSPVQYNEQFF.

The chain recombines TRBV4-1 with TRBJ1-3; D possibly corresponds to TRBD1 (6 bases). The V end was cut by 0 bases, the J end by 0 bases, with 12 bases between. There are 17 residues in the CDR3. Looked up from germline, CDR1 is MGHRA and CDR2 is YSYEKL. CDR3 residues: CASSQDRSGHSGNTIYF. For the CDR3, the DNA is TGCGCCAGCAGCCAAGATCGGTCGGGACACTCTGGAAACACCATATATTTT.

This sequence joins TRBV4-2 and TRBJ1-5; D not resolved. CDR3 length: 13 residues. Per the germline V gene, CDR1 is LGHNA and CDR2 is YNFKEQ. The V end was cut by 0 bases, the J end by 5 bases, with 5 bases between. The CDR3 coding sequence is TGTGCCAGCAGCCAAGATAGGGATCAGCCCCAGCATTTT. This gives the protein CASSQDRDQPQHF.

This chain joins TRBV25-1 and TRBJ1-5; D perhaps matches TRBD1 (5 bases). The CDR3 is made up of 13 amino acids. CDR1 is MGHDK, CDR2 SYGVNS, per germline. V was cut by 3 bases and J by 5 bases, with 8 bases left in between. The CDR3 DNA sequence: TGTGCCAGCAGTGAGGCGGGGGATCAGCCCCAGCATTTT. Translated: CASSEAGDQPQHF. The entire variable domain, with the rest obtained from reference TRBV25-1 and TRBJ1-5, is as follows: EADIYQTPRYLVIGTGKKITLECSQTMGHDKMYWYQQDPGMELHLIHYSYGVNSTEKGDLSSESTVSRIRTEHFPLTLESARPSHTSQYLCASSEAGDQPQHFGDGTRLSIL.

The chain recombines TRBV11-3 with TRBJ1-1, with D hard to call. Trimming took 6 bases from V and 1 from J, leaving 9 bases between them. The germline CDR1 and CDR2 sequences are SGHNT and YENEEA. This CDR3 has 13 amino acids. The CDR3 DNA is TGTGCCAGCAGTTACGATTCGAACACTGAAGCTTTCTTT. It specifies CASSYDSNTEAFF.

The chain employs TRBV4-1 and TRBJ1-6; 7 positions agree with TRBD1. J was trimmed by 0 bases and V by 1 base; bases with no gene match: 0. The germline CDR1 and CDR2 sequences are MGHRA and YSYEKL. This CDR3 contains 16 residues. CDR3 bases: TGCGCCAGCAGCCAAGGGGACAGCTCCTATAATTCACCCCTCCACTTT. It specifies CASSQGDSSYNSPLHF.

The chain carries TRBV24-1 and TRBJ2-7, with 7 bases matching TRBD1. CDR3 size: 16 residues. V trimming: 4 bases; J trimming: 2 bases; junction bases outside the gene matches: 10. Germline-derived CDR1 and CDR2 are KGHDR and SFDVKD. DNA for the CDR3: TGTGCCACCAGTGACCAAGACCGGGACAGCACCTACGAGCAGTACTTC. Its translation is CATSDQDRDSTYEQYF.

The rearrangement links TRBV30 to TRBJ2-3; TRBD2 might be the D (5 bases). Trimming removed 3 bases at V and 2 bases at J, with 15 bases between. Germline assignment: CDR1 GTSNPN and CDR2 SVGIG (reference sequence). The CDR3 covers 15 residues. CDR3 region: CAWSKNQRDTDTQYF. The CDR3 DNA follows: TGTGCCTGGAGCAAGAATCAGAGGGACACAGATACGCAGTATTTT.

Here the CDR3 DNA reads TGTGCCAGCAGCCCCAGAGGGGTTGAGCAAGAGACCCAGTACTTC. Amino acids: CASSPRGVEQETQYF. The rearrangement links TRBV7-9 to TRBJ2-5, with D perhaps being TRBD1 or TRBD2 (5 bases each). CDR3 length: 15 residues. Between the trimmed V and J ends, which lost 5 bases and 2 bases, there was a span of 15 bases. The V gene's germline CDR1 is SEHNR and CDR2 FQNEAQ (reference sequence).

The chain carries TRBV9 and TRBJ1-1, with D possibly being TRBD1 (6 bases). Germline V gene lookup returns CDR1 SGDLS and CDR2 YYNGEE. V was pared by 0 bases and J by 11 bases, with 14 bases between. The length of the CDR3 is 13 residues. The CDR3 DNA reads as TGTGCCAGCAGCGTAGAAGTTGGGACACGGGCTTTCTTT. Residues: CASSVEVGTRAFF.

The table lists this clone with many counts. The V call is TRBV5-1, the J call TRBJ2-1; 11 bases are a match to TRBD2. V gave up 4 bases and J gave up 4 bases; unmatched junction bases: 4. Germline CDR1 SGHRS, CDR2 YFSETQ. The CDR3 is 15 amino acids. In nucleotides, the CDR3 is TGCGCCAGCAGCCGAACTAGCGGGGGTTACAATGAGCAGTTCTTC. This gives the protein CASSRTSGGYNEQFF.